This TCR beta chain comes out of a study of blood T cell repertoires in COVID-19 (dated by TCRdb to about 2020). Describing the broader study: Samples covering the acute and convalescent phases of COVID-19 were provided by collaborators in the United States, Italy and Spain. Deeply sampled blood TCRbeta repertoires from subjects exposed to, actively infected with, or recovered from COVID-19 were included in the dataset. Nearly every sample came with metadata listing a de-identified subject ID, COVID-19 status, age in years and sex. The samples were drawn from two sources: the first 160 participants of the ongoing ImmuneRACE study, and over 1,000 subjects contributed by 6 global collaborators. HLA class I and class II types, where available, came from metadata supplied by the sample provider rather than from assay-based typing. The repertoires were released in a freely available public database intended as a resource for research on the immune response to SARS-CoV-2. The material from the prospective study consisted of cDNA or gDNA derived from T cells, B-cell-depleted T cells, or PBMCs. Study-wide conclusions, independent of this receptor: The quantity of clinical and demographic metadata differed by source and by participant and was supplied without curation.

According to the germline V gene, CDR1 reads MNHEY and CDR2 reads SVGEGT. From the cysteine up to the phenylalanine, the CDR3 has a length of 15 residues. Only the CDR3 portion is preserved as DNA: 45 bases, with reading frame beginning at the first base. Trimming accounts for 5 bases at V and 3 bases at J, while the number of junction bases matched to no gene is 8. TCRbeta CDR3 regions were amplified from genomic DNA using the immunoSEQ Assay, a bias-controlled multiplex PCR. Regarding the original processing steps: The number of nucleated cells in each sample was estimated by amplification of reference gene primers within the assay. Sequence reads were collapsed and filtered to measure the absolute abundance of every unique TCRbeta CDR3 rearrangement. Productive Simpson clonality was computed per sample as the square root of Simpson's diversity index over productive rearrangements. Held by TCRdb, this immuneACCESS table contains in-frame sequences only and omits some clones. Under half of the omission traces to an unresolved V gene where checked; the cause of the rest is unknown. The V and J calls and clone size are taken from that table; D and trimming were inferred from the DNA. In this sample the table shows some 200,000 clones, 75% to 90% of which occur a single time. The ten largest account for over 3% of the sample.

Participants in the prospective study were enrolled through a virtual design, were aged roughly 18 to 90 years, and lived in approximately 25 United States geographic areas. In the prospective study, participants were assigned to cohorts based on the clinical history participants reported in a screening survey and a study questionnaire. Mobile phlebotomists in the prospective study collected whole blood, serum and a nasopharyngeal or oropharyngeal swab from every participant. Additional blood draws and questionnaires over an approximately 2-month period could optionally be provided by prospective study participants. Before DNA extraction, prospective study blood samples were shipped either frozen or at room temperature. To note about this clone: The target of this receptor is not known. No much larger clonotype is one base removed from it; base qualities were not supplied.

The rearrangement combines TRBV6-2 or TRBV6-3 with TRBJ2-5; the junction holds 8 bases that match TRBD1. The TCR comes from a woman aged 35 to 49 with acute COVID-19. Sequenced material: PBMCs or T cells enriched from blood (not recorded which). The DNA reads TGTGCCAGCAGTCTTGGGACAGGACGGGAAGAGACCCAGTACTTC. It is translated as CASSLGTGREETQYF.